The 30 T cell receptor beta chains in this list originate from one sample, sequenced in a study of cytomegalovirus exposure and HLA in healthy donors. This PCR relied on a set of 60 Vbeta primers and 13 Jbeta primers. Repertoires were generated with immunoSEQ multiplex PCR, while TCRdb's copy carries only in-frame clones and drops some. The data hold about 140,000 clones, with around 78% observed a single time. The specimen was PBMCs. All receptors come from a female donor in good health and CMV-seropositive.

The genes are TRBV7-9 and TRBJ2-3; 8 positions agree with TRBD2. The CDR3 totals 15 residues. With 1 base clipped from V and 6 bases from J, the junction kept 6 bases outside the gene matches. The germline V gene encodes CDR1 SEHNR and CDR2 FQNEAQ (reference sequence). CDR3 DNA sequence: TGTGCCAGCAGCTTAGGGCGGGGGGCCTGGGATACGCAGTATTTT. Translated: CASSLGRGAWDTQYF.

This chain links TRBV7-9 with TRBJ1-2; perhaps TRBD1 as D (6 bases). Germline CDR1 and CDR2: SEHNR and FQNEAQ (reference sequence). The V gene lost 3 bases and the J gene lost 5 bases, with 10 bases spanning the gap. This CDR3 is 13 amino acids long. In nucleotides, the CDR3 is TGTGCCAGCAGCTTTGACAGGAGATATGGCTACACCTTC. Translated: CASSFDRRYGYTF.

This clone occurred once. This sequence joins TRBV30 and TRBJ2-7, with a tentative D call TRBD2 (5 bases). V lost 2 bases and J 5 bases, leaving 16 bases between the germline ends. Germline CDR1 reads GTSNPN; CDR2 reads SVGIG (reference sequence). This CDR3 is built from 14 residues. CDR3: CAWSHPRRLDEQYF. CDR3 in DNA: TGTGCCTGGAGTCACCCCAGGAGGTTGGACGAGCAGTACTTC. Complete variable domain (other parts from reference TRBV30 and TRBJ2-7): SQTIHQWPATLVQPVGSPLSLECTVEGTSNPNLYWYRQAAGRGLQLLFYSVGIGQISSEVPQNLSASRPQDRQFILSSKKLLLSDSGFYLCAWSHPRRLDEQYFGPGTRLTVT.

CDR3 DNA sequence: TGTGCCAGCAGCCCCGGGCAGCGGGCCGTCTCTGGGGCCAACGTCCTGACTTTC. It translates to CASSPGQRAVSGANVLTF. The rearrangement links TRBV5-4 to TRBJ2-6, with D perhaps TRBD2 (6 bases). The CDR3 runs to 18 residues. Looked up from germline, CDR1 is SGHNT and CDR2 is YYREEE (reference sequence). V was clipped by 4 bases and J by 0 bases, with 17 bases between them.

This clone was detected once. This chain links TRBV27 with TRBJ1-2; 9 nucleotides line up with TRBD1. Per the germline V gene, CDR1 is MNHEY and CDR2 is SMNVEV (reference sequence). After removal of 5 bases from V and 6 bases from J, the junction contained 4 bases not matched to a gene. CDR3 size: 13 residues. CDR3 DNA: TGTGCCAGCAGTGGGACAGGGATGAATGGCTACACCTTC. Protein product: CASSGTGMNGYTF.

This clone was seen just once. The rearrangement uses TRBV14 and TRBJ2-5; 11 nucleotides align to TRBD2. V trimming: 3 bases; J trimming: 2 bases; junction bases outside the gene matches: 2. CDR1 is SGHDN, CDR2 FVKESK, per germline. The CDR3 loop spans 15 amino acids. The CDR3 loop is CASSQRLAGQETQYF. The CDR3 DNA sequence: TGTGCCAGCAGCCAGCGACTAGCGGGGCAAGAGACCCAGTACTTC.

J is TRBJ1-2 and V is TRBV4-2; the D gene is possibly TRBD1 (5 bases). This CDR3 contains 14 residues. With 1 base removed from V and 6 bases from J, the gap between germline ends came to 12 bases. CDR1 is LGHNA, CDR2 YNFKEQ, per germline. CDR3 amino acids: CASSQGGRGDGYTF. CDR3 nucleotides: TGTGCCAGCAGCCAAGGAGGAAGGGGTGATGGCTACACCTTC.

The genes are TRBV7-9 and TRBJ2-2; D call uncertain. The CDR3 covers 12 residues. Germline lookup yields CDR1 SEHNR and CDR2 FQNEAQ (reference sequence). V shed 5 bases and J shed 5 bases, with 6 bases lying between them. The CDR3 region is CASSPSTGELFF. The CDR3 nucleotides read TGTGCCAGCAGCCCATCAACCGGGGAGCTGTTTTTT.

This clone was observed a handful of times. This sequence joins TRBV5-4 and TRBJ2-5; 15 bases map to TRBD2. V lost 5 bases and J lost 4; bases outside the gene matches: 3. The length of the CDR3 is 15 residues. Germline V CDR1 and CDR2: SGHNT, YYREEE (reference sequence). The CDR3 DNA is TGTGCCAGCAGACCGGGACTAGCGGGGGGAGAGACCCAGTACTTC. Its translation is CASRPGLAGGETQYF.

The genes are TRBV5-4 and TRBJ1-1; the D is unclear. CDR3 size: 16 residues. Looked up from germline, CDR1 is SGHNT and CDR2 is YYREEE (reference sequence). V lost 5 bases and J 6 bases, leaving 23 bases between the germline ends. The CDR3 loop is CASRPRPISGWSEAFF. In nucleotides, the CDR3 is TGTGCCAGCAGACCCCGGCCGATCTCGGGGTGGTCTGAAGCTTTCTTT. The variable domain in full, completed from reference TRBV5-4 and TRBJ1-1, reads ETGVTQSPTHLIKTRGQQVTLRCSSQSGHNTVSWYQQALGQGPQFIFQYYREEENGRGNFPPRFSGLQFPNYSSELNVNALELDDSALYLCASRPRPISGWSEAFFGQGTRLTVV.

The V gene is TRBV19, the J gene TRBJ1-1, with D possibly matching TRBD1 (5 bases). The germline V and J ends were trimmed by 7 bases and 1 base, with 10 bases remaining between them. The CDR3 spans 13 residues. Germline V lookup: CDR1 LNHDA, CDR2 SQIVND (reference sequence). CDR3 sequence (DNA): TGTGCCAGTAAAAGACAGCCGAACACTGAAGCTTTCTTT. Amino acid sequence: CASKRQPNTEAFF.

The CDR3 sequence: CAISESSGLGGSEQYF. The CDR3 nucleotides read TGTGCCATCAGTGAGTCTTCGGGACTGGGGGGGTCAGAGCAGTACTTC. V gene TRBV10-3 combines with J gene TRBJ2-7, with 7 nucleotides matching TRBD2. The trim removed 0 bases at V and 7 bases at J, leaving 12 bases unmatched. The CDR3 loop spans 16 amino acids. Per germline, CDR1 ENHRY and CDR2 SYGVKD.

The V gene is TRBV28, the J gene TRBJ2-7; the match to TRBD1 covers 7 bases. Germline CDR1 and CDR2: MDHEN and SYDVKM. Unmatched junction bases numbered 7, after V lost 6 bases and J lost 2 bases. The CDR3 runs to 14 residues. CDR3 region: CASSHTGAPYEQYF. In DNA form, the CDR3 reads TGTGCCAGCAGCCATACAGGGGCCCCCTACGAGCAGTACTTC.

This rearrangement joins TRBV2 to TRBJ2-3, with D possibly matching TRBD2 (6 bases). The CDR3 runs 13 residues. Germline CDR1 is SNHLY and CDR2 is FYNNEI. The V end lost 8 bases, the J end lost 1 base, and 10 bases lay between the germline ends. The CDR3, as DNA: TGTGCCAGCGGGAGGTTGGGCACAGATACGCAGTATTTT. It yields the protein CASGRLGTDTQYF.

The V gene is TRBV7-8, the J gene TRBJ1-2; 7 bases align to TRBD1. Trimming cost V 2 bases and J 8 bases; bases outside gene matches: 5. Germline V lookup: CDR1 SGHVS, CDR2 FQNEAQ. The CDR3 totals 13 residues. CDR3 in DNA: TGTGCCAGCAGCTTACTCAGGGGGGACGGCTACACCTTC. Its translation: CASSLLRGDGYTF.

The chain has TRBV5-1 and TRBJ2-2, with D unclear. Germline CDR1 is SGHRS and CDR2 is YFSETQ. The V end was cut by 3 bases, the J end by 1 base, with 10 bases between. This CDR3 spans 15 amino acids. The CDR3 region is CASSYLTLNTGELFF. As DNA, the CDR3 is TGCGCCAGCAGCTATCTTACTTTGAACACCGGGGAGCTGTTTTTT. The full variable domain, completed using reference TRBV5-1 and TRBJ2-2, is KAGVTQTPRYLIKTRGQQVTLSCSPISGHRSVSWYQQTPGQGLQFLFEYFSETQRNKGNFPGRFSGRQFSNSRSEMNVSTLELGDSALYLCASSYLTLNTGELFFGEGSRLTVL.

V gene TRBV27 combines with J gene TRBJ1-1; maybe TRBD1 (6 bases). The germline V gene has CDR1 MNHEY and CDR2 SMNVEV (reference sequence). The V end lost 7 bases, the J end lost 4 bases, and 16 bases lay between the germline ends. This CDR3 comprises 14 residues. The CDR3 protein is CASNSGRGRTEAFF. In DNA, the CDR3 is TGTGCCAGCAATTCGGGCAGGGGACGCACTGAAGCTTTCTTT.

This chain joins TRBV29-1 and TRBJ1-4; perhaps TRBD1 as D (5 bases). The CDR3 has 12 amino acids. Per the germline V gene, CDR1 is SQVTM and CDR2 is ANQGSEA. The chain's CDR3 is CSVQESWGYLFF. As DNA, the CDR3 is TGCAGTGTACAGGAAAGCTGGGGTTATCTGTTTTTT.

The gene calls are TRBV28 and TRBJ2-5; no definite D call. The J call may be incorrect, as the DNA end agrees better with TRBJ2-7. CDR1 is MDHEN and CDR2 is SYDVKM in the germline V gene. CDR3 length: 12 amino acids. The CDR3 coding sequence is TGTGCCAGCAGTTTGCCATACTACGAGCAGTACTTC. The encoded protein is CASSLPYYEQYF.

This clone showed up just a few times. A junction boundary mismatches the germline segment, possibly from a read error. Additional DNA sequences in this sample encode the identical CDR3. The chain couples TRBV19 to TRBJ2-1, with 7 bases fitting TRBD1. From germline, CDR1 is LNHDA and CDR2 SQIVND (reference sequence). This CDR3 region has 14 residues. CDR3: CASSLDRAYNEQFF. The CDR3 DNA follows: TGTGCCAGTAGTCTAGACAGGGCGTACAATGAGCAGTTCTTC. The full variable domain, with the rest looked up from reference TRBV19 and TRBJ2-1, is DGGITQSPKYLFRKEGQNVTLSCEQNLNHDAMYWYRQDPGQGLRLIYYSQIVNDFQKGDIAEGYSVSREKKESFPLTVTSAQKNPTAFYLCASSLDRAYNEQFFGPGTRLTVL.

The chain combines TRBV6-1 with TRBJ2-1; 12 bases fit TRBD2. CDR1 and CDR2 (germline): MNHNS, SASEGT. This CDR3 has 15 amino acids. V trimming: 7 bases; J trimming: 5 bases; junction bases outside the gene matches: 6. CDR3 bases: TGTGCCAGCAAGGTTCTAGCGGGGGGGAACAATGAGCAGTTCTTC. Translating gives CASKVLAGGNNEQFF.

The CDR3 spells CASSMAGTGLEQYF. The CDR3 DNA follows: TGCGCCAGCAGCATGGCCGGGACAGGGCTCGAGCAGTACTTC. This rearrangement joins TRBV5-1 to TRBJ2-5; 9 bases are shared with TRBD1. Near its end, the DNA agrees better with TRBJ2-7, so the J call may be wrong. Germline loops: CDR1 SGHRS, CDR2 YFSETQ. The CDR3 is 14 residues long.

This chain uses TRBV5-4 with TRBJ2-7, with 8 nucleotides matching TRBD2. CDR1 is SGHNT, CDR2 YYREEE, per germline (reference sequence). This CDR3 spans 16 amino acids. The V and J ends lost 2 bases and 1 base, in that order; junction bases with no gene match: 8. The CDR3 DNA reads TGTGCCAGCAGCTTCCCCAGCGGGAGAGGGTCCTACGAGCAGTACTTC. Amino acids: CASSFPSGRGSYEQYF.

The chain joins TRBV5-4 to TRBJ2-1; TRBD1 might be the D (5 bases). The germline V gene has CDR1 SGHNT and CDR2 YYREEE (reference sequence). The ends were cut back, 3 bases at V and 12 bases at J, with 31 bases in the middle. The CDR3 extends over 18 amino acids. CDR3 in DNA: TGTGCCAGCAGCTCCGCCCCCTTAGGGGTAGGGGAACGAAGGCGGCAGTTCTTC. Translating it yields CASSSAPLGVGERRRQFF.

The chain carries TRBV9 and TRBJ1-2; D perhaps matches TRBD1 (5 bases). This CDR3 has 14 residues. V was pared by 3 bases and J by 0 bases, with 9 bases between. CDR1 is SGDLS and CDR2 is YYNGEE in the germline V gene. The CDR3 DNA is TGTGCCAGCAGCGAGCAGGGTGCTAACTATGGCTACACCTTC. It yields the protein CASSEQGANYGYTF. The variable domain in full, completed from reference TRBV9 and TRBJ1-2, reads DSGVTQTPKHLITATGQRVTLRCSPRSGDLSVYWYQQSLDQGLQFLIQYYNGEERAKGNILERFSAQQFPDLHSELNLSSLELGDSALYFCASSEQGANYGYTFGSGTRLTVV.

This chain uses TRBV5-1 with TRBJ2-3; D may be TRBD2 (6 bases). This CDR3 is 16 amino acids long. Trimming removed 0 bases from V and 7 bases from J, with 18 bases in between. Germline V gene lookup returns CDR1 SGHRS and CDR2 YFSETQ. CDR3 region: CASSLASGTGANTQYF. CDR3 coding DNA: TGCGCCAGCAGCTTGGCATCCGGGACGGGAGCGAATACGCAGTATTTT.

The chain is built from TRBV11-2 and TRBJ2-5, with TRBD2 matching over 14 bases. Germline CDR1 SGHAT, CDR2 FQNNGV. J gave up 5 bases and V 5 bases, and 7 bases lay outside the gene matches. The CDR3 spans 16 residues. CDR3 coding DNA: TGTGCCAGCAGCCCTGGGACTAGCGGGAGAGAGGAGACCCAGTACTTC. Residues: CASSPGTSGREETQYF.

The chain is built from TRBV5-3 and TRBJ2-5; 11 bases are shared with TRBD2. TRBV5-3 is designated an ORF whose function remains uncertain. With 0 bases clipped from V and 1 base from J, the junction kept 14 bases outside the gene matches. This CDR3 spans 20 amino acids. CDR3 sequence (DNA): TGTGCCAGAAGCTTGGCCGCAGATACTCCGGGACTAGCGGTCCAAGAGACCCAGTACTTC. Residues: CARSLAADTPGLAVQETQYF.

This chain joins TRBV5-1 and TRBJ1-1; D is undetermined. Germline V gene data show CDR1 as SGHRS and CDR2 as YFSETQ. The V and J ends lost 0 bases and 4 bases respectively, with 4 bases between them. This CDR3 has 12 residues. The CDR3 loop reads CASSLVSTEAFF. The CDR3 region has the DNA TGCGCCAGCAGCTTGGTTAGCACTGAAGCTTTCTTT.

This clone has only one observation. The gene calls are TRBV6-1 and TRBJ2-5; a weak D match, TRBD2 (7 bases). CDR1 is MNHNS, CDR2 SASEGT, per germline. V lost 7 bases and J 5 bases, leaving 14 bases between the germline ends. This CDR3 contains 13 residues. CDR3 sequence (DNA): TGTGCCAGCACGCGGGGGCCCAGGGAGACCCAGTACTTC. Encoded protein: CASTRGPRETQYF.